These 21 T cell receptor beta chains came from one sample sequenced in a study of blood T cell repertoires in COVID-19 (dated by TCRdb to 2020 to 2021). Preparation of the library involved the immunoSEQ multiplex PCR assay. Not all clones reach the TCRdb copy of this immuneACCESS table, which keeps in-frame sequences only. Checked studies attribute under half of the gap to unresolved V genes and leave the rest unexplained. The sample records more than 200,000 clones, roughly 80% of which are singletons. The leading ten clones occupy 10% of the sample. The sequencing input was peripheral blood. Every receptor here comes from a woman aged 80 or over with acute or convalescent COVID-19.

CDR3 loop: CASSPGATEAFF. CDR3 DNA sequence: TGTGCCAGCTCTCCAGGGGCCACTGAAGCTTTCTTT. The chain couples TRBV18 to TRBJ1-1, with D possibly matching TRBD1 (6 bases). The CDR3 totals 12 residues. Germline values: CDR1 KGHSH, CDR2 LQKENI. V was pared by 6 bases and J by 4 bases, with 9 bases between. Full variable domain (rest looked up from reference TRBV18 and TRBJ1-1): NAGVMQNPRHLVRRRGQEARLRCSPMKGHSHVYWYRQLPEEGLKFMVYLQKENIIDESGMPKERFSAEFPKEGPSILRIQQVVRGDSAAYFCASSPGATEAFFGQGTRLTVV.

The rearrangement links TRBV30 to TRBJ1-1, with 10 bases identical to TRBD1. The J segment lost 6 bases and the V segment lost 3 bases, leaving 4 bases of the junction unmatched. This CDR3 has 13 amino acids. The germline gives CDR1 GTSNPN, CDR2 SVGIG (reference sequence). The DNA for the CDR3 is TGTGCCTGGAGGGGACAGGGGCCCGCTGAAGCTTTCTTT. Residues: CAWRGQGPAEAFF. The complete variable domain, with remaining parts taken from reference TRBV30 and TRBJ1-1, reads SQTIHQWPATLVQPVGSPLSLECTVEGTSNPNLYWYRQAAGRGLQLLFYSVGIGQISSEVPQNLSASRPQDRQFILSSKKLLLSDSGFYLCAWRGQGPAEAFFGQGTRLTVV.

V is TRBV6-2 or TRBV6-3 and J is TRBJ1-1; no clear D gene. With 4 bases removed from V and 8 bases from J, the gap between germline ends came to 11 bases. The CDR3 sequence is 12 residues long. Germline CDR1 is MNHEY and CDR2 is SVGEGT. The CDR3 DNA reads as TGTGCCAGCAGTTTTACGGTAGCCGAAGCTTTCTTT. Translation: CASSFTVAEAFF.

V is TRBV4-1 and J is TRBJ1-5; D unresolved. The germline gives CDR1 MGHRA, CDR2 YSYEKL. The CDR3 extends over 16 amino acids. V gave up 0 bases and J gave up 2 bases, with 11 bases separating them. As DNA, the CDR3 is TGCGCCAGCAGCCAAGATCTAGGTGCAGGCAATCAGCCCCAGCATTTT. As protein: CASSQDLGAGNQPQHF.

This clone appeared a few times. The chain combines TRBV4-2 with TRBJ2-2, with 8 bases aligning to TRBD2. In germline, CDR1 is LGHNA, CDR2 YNFKEQ. Germline trimming cut 8 bases from V and 6 bases from J; bases unmatched to any gene: 8. The CDR3 loop spans 14 amino acids. The CDR3 protein is CASQNPGGAGELFF. DNA for the CDR3: TGTGCCAGCCAGAACCCGGGAGGGGCCGGGGAGCTGTTTTTT.

This clone has a handful of counts. The V gene is TRBV11-3, the J gene TRBJ2-2; possibly TRBD2 for D (7 bases). The length of the CDR3 is 17 residues. V gave up 5 bases and J gave up 0 bases, with 16 bases separating them. The germline CDR1 and CDR2 sequences are SGHNT and YENEEA. CDR3 nucleotide sequence: TGTGCCAGCAGCCGTGCATGGGGGGGCGCGAACACCGGGGAGCTGTTTTTT. It specifies CASSRAWGGANTGELFF.

This clone was counted once. The CDR3 reads CASSTPAGAGEAFF. As DNA, the CDR3 is TGTGCCAGCAGCACTCCGGCGGGGGCCGGTGAAGCTTTCTTT. This chain connects TRBV7-9 to TRBJ1-1; perhaps TRBD1 as D (6 bases). Germline V gene data show CDR1 as SEHNR and CDR2 as FQNEAQ (reference sequence). The CDR3 covers 14 residues. V dropped 5 bases and J dropped 7 bases, with 17 bases sitting between them. The complete variable domain, with remaining parts taken from reference TRBV7-9 and TRBJ1-1, reads DTGVSQNPRHKITKRGQNVTFRCDPISEHNRLYWYRQTLGQGPEFLTYFQNEAQLEKSRLLSDRFSAERPKGSFSTLEIQRTEQGDSAMYLCASSTPAGAGEAFFGQGTRLTVV.

The count of this clone is one. The genes are TRBV4-1 and TRBJ1-2; 8 nucleotides align to TRBD1. Germline V lookup: CDR1 MGHRA, CDR2 YSYEKL. The CDR3 extends over 15 amino acids. J lost 10 bases, V lost 2 bases, and 12 bases had no gene match. The CDR3 loop reads CASSQWSGTGANYTF. DNA for the CDR3: TGCGCCAGCAGCCAATGGTCAGGGACAGGCGCTAACTACACCTTC.

This sequence joins TRBV30 and TRBJ1-3; 7 nucleotides line up with TRBD1. The ends lost 2 bases at V and 0 bases at J; junction bases unmatched: 7. CDR1 GTSNPN and CDR2 SVGIG come from the germline V gene (reference sequence). CDR3 length: 16 amino acids. The CDR3: CAWSFRTGNSGNTIYF. Here the CDR3 DNA reads TGTGCCTGGAGTTTTCGGACAGGCAACTCTGGAAACACCATATATTTT.

This chain connects TRBV7-8 to TRBJ1-5; maybe TRBD1 (5 bases). Trimming pared 1 base from V and 5 bases from J, leaving 12 bases between. CDR1 is SGHVS and CDR2 is FQNEAQ in the germline V gene. The CDR3 length is 15 residues. The CDR3 DNA sequence: TGTGCCAGCAGCTTAGGAACAGGCCACCATCAGCCCCAGCATTTT. Translating gives CASSLGTGHHQPQHF.

J is TRBJ2-7 and V is TRBV2, with D possibly matching TRBD1 (6 bases). Germline V gives CDR1 SNHLY, CDR2 FYNNEI. The CDR3 sequence is 15 residues long. With 4 bases removed from V and 2 bases from J, the gap between germline ends came to 15 bases. The CDR3 sequence is CASSAPQGTAYEQYF. As DNA, the CDR3 is TGTGCCAGCAGTGCCCCTCAGGGGACCGCCTACGAGCAGTACTTC.

The chain couples TRBV6-5 to TRBJ1-2, with 9 bases matching TRBD1. Germline CDR1 is MNHEY and CDR2 is SVGAGI. Losses at the gene ends were 6 bases for V and 7 bases for J; bases not matched to a gene: 9. CDR3 length: 14 amino acids. CDR3 in amino acids: CASRGTGGETGYTF. The CDR3 nucleotides are TGTGCCAGCAGAGGAACAGGGGGCGAGACTGGCTACACCTTC.

The V call is TRBV6-5, the J call TRBJ2-7; 7 nucleotides match TRBD2. The CDR3 is 15 amino acids. The V and J ends lost 2 bases and 3 bases, in that order; junction bases with no gene match: 7. Germline V lookup: CDR1 MNHEY, CDR2 SVGAGI. The CDR3 region is CASSYLGGNGYEQYF. The CDR3 DNA reads as TGTGCCAGCAGTTACCTCGGGGGGAATGGCTACGAGCAGTACTTC.

This chain joins TRBV7-9 and TRBJ2-1, with D possibly being TRBD1 (6 bases). Trimming left V 5 bases short and J 6 bases short, with 8 bases between. This CDR3 region has 12 residues. The germline V gene encodes CDR1 SEHNR and CDR2 FQNEAQ (reference sequence). The CDR3 here is CASSLQGNEQFF. The CDR3 DNA is TGTGCCAGCAGCCTACAGGGCAATGAGCAGTTCTTC.

The chain combines TRBV5-1 with TRBJ1-2; D unclear. The CDR3 is made up of 13 amino acids. Germline assignment: CDR1 SGHRS and CDR2 YFSETQ. V lost 6 bases to trimming and J lost 4 bases, with 13 bases between them. CDR3 sequence reads: CASTPAGAYGYTF. The CDR3 nucleotides are TGCGCCAGCACCCCGGCGGGCGCCTATGGCTACACCTTC.

This clone has a handful of counts. This rearrangement joins TRBV29-1 to TRBJ1-5; 9 bases are a match to TRBD1. With V trimmed by 6 bases and J by 6 bases, 9 bases remained unmatched. Germline loops: CDR1 SQVTM, CDR2 ANQGSEA. The CDR3 is 14 amino acids. The CDR3 DNA reads as TGCAGCGTCCTCCTAGGACAGGGGTTTCAGCCCCAGCATTTT. Translating gives CSVLLGQGFQPQHF.

This clone was detected only a few times. Other DNA sequences in the same sample also yield this CDR3. J is TRBJ1-1 and V is TRBV19; maybe TRBD1 (5 bases). Germline CDR1 and CDR2: LNHDA and SQIVND (reference sequence). The CDR3 spans 13 residues. V lost 3 bases and J 2 bases, leaving 7 bases between the germline ends. The DNA of the CDR3 is TGTGCCAGTAGTATTAGGGGTAACACTGAAGCTTTCTTT. Translating gives CASSIRGNTEAFF.

The CDR3 sequence: CASRSPGFNEKLFF. For the CDR3, the DNA is TGTGCCAGCAGATCCCCAGGGTTTAATGAAAAACTGTTTTTT. The chain is built from TRBV28 and TRBJ1-4; a weak D match, TRBD1 (5 bases). Germline CDR1 is MDHEN and CDR2 is SYDVKM. The V end lost 6 bases, the J end lost 4 bases, and 12 bases lay between the germline ends. CDR3 length equals 14 residues. The full variable domain, completed using reference TRBV28 and TRBJ1-4, is DVKVTQSSRYLVKRTGEKVFLECVQDMDHENMFWYRQDPGLGLRLIYFSYDVKMKEKGDIPEGYSVSREKKERFSLILESASTNQTSMYLCASRSPGFNEKLFFGSGTQLSVL.

The chain links TRBV4-1 to TRBJ1-5, with 9 bases lining up with TRBD1. Trimming took 1 base from V and 4 from J; bases not matched to a gene: 5. Germline V gene lookup returns CDR1 MGHRA and CDR2 YSYEKL. The CDR3 covers 16 residues. Here the CDR3 reads CASSQGSGQGNQPQHF. The DNA of the CDR3 is TGCGCCAGCAGCCAAGGATCGGGACAGGGAAATCAGCCCCAGCATTTT.

The chain couples TRBV5-4 to TRBJ2-3; the D is unclear. V was pared by 5 bases and J by 3 bases, with 16 bases between. CDR3 size: 15 residues. From germline, CDR1 is SGHNT and CDR2 YYREEE (reference sequence). The CDR3 here is CASRKSPGETDTQYF. CDR3 sequence (DNA): TGTGCCAGCAGGAAGAGCCCAGGTGAAACAGATACGCAGTATTTT.

The genes are TRBV7-2 and TRBJ2-3; 7 nucleotides line up with TRBD2. From germline, CDR1 is SGHTA and CDR2 FQGNSA. CDR3 length: 16 residues. Unmatched junction bases numbered 3, after V lost 0 bases and J lost 0 bases. CDR3 nucleotides: TGTGCCAGCAGCTTAGCGGGGGGGTTTAGCACAGATACGCAGTATTTT. Encoded protein: CASSLAGGFSTDTQYF.